The 19 T cell receptor beta chains below all came from one sample that was sequenced in a study of beta chain features in type 1 diabetes. The sequenced template was cDNA made from the entire isolated RNA. TCRdb's copy holds only in-frame clones and misses some; the assay was immunoSEQ multiplex PCR. The sample lists 810,000 or so clones, about a sixth occurring once. The sample consisted of naive CD4+ T cells from blood. The origin of the receptors is a woman under 30 in good health.

This clone has a single count. This sequence joins TRBV6-5 and TRBJ1-5, with a tentative D call TRBD1 (6 bases). CDR3 length equals 15 residues. The V gene's germline CDR1 is MNHEY and CDR2 SVGAGI. V was trimmed by 0 bases and J by 7 bases, leaving 13 bases between them. The CDR3 spells CASSYSSGARQPQHF. The CDR3 bases are TGTGCCAGCAGTTACTCGTCGGGGGCAAGGCAGCCCCAGCATTTT.

This clone was picked up a small number of times. V gene TRBV15 combines with J gene TRBJ2-7; 8 nucleotides line up with TRBD1. Germline CDR1 and CDR2: LNHNV and YYDKDF (reference sequence). The CDR3 runs to 16 residues. V lost 0 bases to trimming and J lost 4 bases; unmatched junction nucleotides: 8. CDR3: CATSRDRTGIGYEQYF. The CDR3 DNA reads TGTGCCACCAGCAGAGACCGGACAGGGATTGGATACGAGCAGTACTTC. Drawing the rest from reference TRBV15 and TRBJ2-7, the complete variable domain is DAMVIQNPRYQVTQFGKPVTLSCSQTLNHNVMYWYQQKSSQAPKLLFHYYDKDFNNEADTPDNFQSRRPNTSFCFLDIRSPGLGDTAMYLCATSRDRTGIGYEQYFGPGTRLTVT.

The table lists this clone with a few counts. Other nucleotide sequences in the sample specify the same CDR3. The V gene is TRBV18, the J gene TRBJ2-3; D uncertain. This CDR3 region has 11 residues. CDR1 is KGHSH, CDR2 LQKENI, per germline. Between the trimmed V and J ends, which lost 4 bases and 3 bases, there was a span of 2 bases. CDR3 sequence (DNA): TGTGCCAGCTCACTTACAGATACGCAGTATTTT. Residues: CASSLTDTQYF.

With regard to this clone: It is unclear where the CDR3 begins or ends on the DNA, so no DNA is shown, and the CDR3 is as TCRdb lists it. At the DNA level, this CDR3 is encoded by other sequences in the same sample as well. The chain is built from TRBV28 and TRBJ2-6; TRBD2 reflects the table's D call only, with no check against the DNA. From germline, CDR1 is MDHEN and CDR2 SYDVKM. The CDR3 has 17 amino acids, counting both end residues. CDR3 protein: CASSLFAGGSGANVLTF.

The rearrangement joins TRBV27 to TRBJ2-5; 7 nucleotides agree with TRBD2. CDR3 length: 11 amino acids. V lost 10 bases, J lost 5 bases, and 4 bases stayed unmatched. Per germline, CDR1 MNHEY and CDR2 SMNVEV (reference sequence). This CDR3 reads CATRAGETQYF. CDR3 DNA sequence: TGTGCCACCAGAGCGGGGGAGACCCAGTACTTC.

The chain links TRBV14 to TRBJ2-6; D is uncertain. The CDR3 totals 18 residues. The V end lost 0 bases, the J end lost 0 bases, and 12 bases lay between the germline ends. The germline gives CDR1 SGHDN, CDR2 FVKESK. CDR3 sequence: CASSQEDLVYSGANVLTF. The CDR3 DNA follows: TGTGCCAGCAGCCAAGAAGATTTAGTGTACTCTGGGGCCAACGTCCTGACTTTC.

In its sample, this clone was seen once. This chain links TRBV5-4 with TRBJ2-7; maybe TRBD2 (6 bases). V lost 0 bases to trimming and J lost 5 bases, with 15 bases between them. CDR3 length equals 15 residues. Germline CDR1 is SGHNT and CDR2 is YYREEE (reference sequence). The CDR3 nucleotides read TGTGCCAGCAGCTTGGGACAAAGACTAGATCACGAGCAGTACTTC. This gives the protein CASSLGQRLDHEQYF.

This clone has more than one count but fewer than ten. This chain connects TRBV28 to TRBJ2-7, with D hard to call. Per germline, CDR1 MDHEN and CDR2 SYDVKM. The CDR3 totals 12 residues. V lost 8 bases, J lost 3 bases, and 11 bases lay in between. CDR3 in amino acids: CASRGWDYEQYF. The CDR3 DNA sequence: TGTGCCAGCCGTGGGTGGGACTACGAGCAGTACTTC.

V usage is TRBV5-1 and J usage is TRBJ1-1; D is perhaps TRBD1 (5 bases). Between the trimmed V and J ends, which lost 5 bases and 3 bases, there was a span of 17 bases. Per germline, CDR1 SGHRS and CDR2 YFSETQ. The length of the CDR3 is 15 residues. The CDR3 loop reads CASRLGSGVDTEAFF. The CDR3 DNA is TGCGCCAGCAGATTAGGATCGGGGGTAGACACTGAAGCTTTCTTT.

This clone was seen a few times. J is TRBJ2-1 and V is TRBV9; TRBD1 is a possible D gene (5 bases). This CDR3 contains 17 residues. Germline CDR1 reads SGDLS; CDR2 reads YYNGEE. Trimming took 3 bases from V and 9 from J, leaving 25 bases between them. DNA for the CDR3: TGTGCCAGCAGCGGGGGCGGTGCTTGGACCGCGAGAGGTGAGCAGTTCTTC. Translating gives CASSGGGAWTARGEQFF.

The chain recombines TRBV7-8 with TRBJ1-1, with a tentative D call TRBD1 (6 bases). Between the trimmed V and J ends, which lost 5 bases and 9 bases, there was a span of 28 bases. The CDR3 is 17 amino acids. The germline V gene has CDR1 SGHVS and CDR2 FQNEAQ. Written as DNA, the CDR3 is TGTGCCAGCAGCCCAAGCGCAACGGTCAGGAGACGGGACAAAGCTTTCTTT. Its translation: CASSPSATVRRRDKAFF.

This clone was found a few times. This sequence joins TRBV5-4 and TRBJ2-1; 8 bases align to TRBD2. Germline assignment: CDR1 SGHNT and CDR2 YYREEE (reference sequence). The CDR3 has 19 residues. Trimming at V came to 0 bases and at J to 2 bases, leaving 13 bases not matched to a gene. CDR3 residues: CASSLGALVAGGPYNEQFF. CDR3 nucleotides: TGTGCCAGCAGCTTGGGGGCCTTAGTGGCGGGAGGTCCCTACAATGAGCAGTTCTTC.

The gene calls are TRBV4-1 and TRBJ2-1; TRBD1 is a possible D gene (6 bases). Germline CDR1 and CDR2: MGHRA and YSYEKL. The CDR3 runs to 13 residues. V was clipped by 3 bases and J by 15 bases, with 18 bases between them. Here the CDR3 DNA reads TGCGCCAGCAGCCAGACCAGACAGGCAAGACGGTTCTTC. Its protein is CASSQTRQARRFF.

This clone has a handful of counts. J is TRBJ2-7 and V is TRBV2; D perhaps matches TRBD1 (6 bases). The CDR3 contains 13 residues. V was clipped by 6 bases and J by 5 bases, with 14 bases between them. Germline V gene sequence: CDR1 SNHLY, CDR2 FYNNEI. The CDR3 reads CASRQGVAHEQYF. The CDR3 nucleotides are TGTGCCAGCAGACAGGGTGTGGCCCACGAGCAGTACTTC.

V usage is TRBV4-2 and J usage is TRBJ1-6, with 8 bases aligning to TRBD1. This CDR3 has 15 amino acids. Germline V CDR1 and CDR2: LGHNA, YNFKEQ. V was pared by 5 bases and J by 9 bases, with 9 bases of the junction left unmatched. In DNA form, the CDR3 reads TGTGCCAGCAGCGAAGGACAGGGACGGAGTTCACCCCTCCACTTT. Translation gives CASSEGQGRSSPLHF.

V and J are TRBV6-5 and TRBJ1-1; 7 nucleotides line up with TRBD1. J was trimmed by 10 bases and V by 3 bases; bases with no gene match: 8. Germline CDR1 is MNHEY and CDR2 is SVGAGI. The CDR3 loop spans 13 amino acids. The chain's CDR3 is CASSYSKQGRAFF. The DNA of the CDR3 is TGTGCCAGCAGTTATTCCAAACAGGGGCGAGCTTTCTTT.

This clone has just a few counts. The chain couples TRBV27 to TRBJ1-5; D is ambiguous. The germline V gene encodes CDR1 MNHEY and CDR2 SMNVEV (reference sequence). The CDR3 spans 14 residues. With 3 bases removed from V and 6 bases from J, the gap between germline ends came to 12 bases. The CDR3, as DNA: TGTGCCAGCAGTTTCAGAGGAGGAAGTCAGCCCCAGCATTTT. Translated: CASSFRGGSQPQHF.

This clone was recorded a few times. This sequence joins TRBV2 and TRBJ1-1; 9 nucleotides match TRBD1. This CDR3 is 14 amino acids long. The V gene's germline CDR1 is SNHLY and CDR2 FYNNEI. Trimming at V came to 7 bases and at J to 4 bases, leaving 7 bases not matched to a gene. CDR3 nucleotide sequence: TGTGCCAGCAACGGAGGGACAGGGCGCACTGAAGCTTTCTTT. Translation: CASNGGTGRTEAFF.

The sample holds many counts of this clone. The V gene is TRBV19, the J gene TRBJ2-1, with D perhaps assigned TRBD1 or TRBD2 (6 bases each). This CDR3 comprises 13 residues. Germline lookup yields CDR1 LNHDA and CDR2 SQIVND (reference sequence). V was clipped by 6 bases and J by 12 bases, with 18 bases between them. The CDR3 coding sequence is TGTGCCAGTAGCCCATCGGGGGCGGCCTTGCAGTTCTTC. Translation gives CASSPSGAALQFF. The complete variable domain, with remaining parts taken from reference TRBV19 and TRBJ2-1, reads DGGITQSPKYLFRKEGQNVTLSCEQNLNHDAMYWYRQDPGQGLRLIYYSQIVNDFQKGDIAEGYSVSREKKESFPLTVTSAQKNPTAFYLCASSPSGAALQFFGPGTRLTVL.